This T cell receptor beta chain was captured by sequencing in a study of T cell responses to AZD1222 COVID-19 vaccine. Study results and caveats: Among spike-specific TCRs, nearly half reportedly target unmutated variant regions. Most donors were white British and more were female, and clonal diversity was possibly underestimated.

As concerns this clone: Its antigen is as yet unknown.

CDR3 length: 15 residues. The V and J ends lost 1 base and 5 bases respectively, with 14 bases between them. The germline CDR1 and CDR2 sequences are SGHTA and FQGNSA. Method: immunoSEQ multiplex PCR; TCRdb's copy keeps in-frame clones and lacks some. The sample gives approximately 140,000 clones, roughly 90% of which show up once; about 2.7% is in the top ten. Sequenced material: peripheral blood, taken on day 0 of AZD1222 vaccination. This sequence originates from an adult in good health. The chain joins TRBV7-2 to TRBJ1-1, with D possibly TRBD1 on 5 matching bases. The CDR3 loop is CASSLDSAGGTEAFF. As DNA, the CDR3 is TGTGCCAGCAGCTTAGACTCGGCCGGGGGAACTGAAGCTTTCTTT.